A selection of T cell receptor beta chains follows, all from one sample in a study of shared clonotypes between healthy human individuals. TCRdb keeps only in-frame clones here, not all; method: immunoSEQ multiplex PCR. The top ten clones hold approximately 1.7% of a sample with roughly 2.1 million clones, approximately 94% of them seen once. The specimen was naive CD8+ T cells from PBMCs. These receptors all come from a man between 18 and 35 years old in good health. Some clones in this sample may be carry-over from other donors' samples. Both conserved end residues are part of each CDR3. The D gene is left open where the match is weak. Size is stated for part of the rows, as once, few or many counts, or as a class when the clone is expanded.

>NA|TRBD1|TRBJ2-5|TRBV11-2
TGTGCCAGCAGCTTAGGGGGACAGCAAGAGACCCAGTACTTC
CASSLGGQQETQYF
>NA|TRBD1|TRBJ2-1|TRBV5-4
TGTGCCACCCAGGGGGTTACCTCCTACAATGAGCAGTTCTTC
CATQGVTSYNEQFF
>NA|TRBD1|TRBJ2-5|TRBV7-9
TGTGCCAGCAGCACCGGGACAGCAGAAGAGACCCAGTACTTC
CASSTGTAEETQYF
>NA|TRBD2|TRBJ2-1|TRBV4-1
TGCGCCAGCAGCCAAGGGACTAGCAGTGAGCAGTTCTTC
CASSQGTSSEQFF
>NA|TRBD1|TRBJ1-1|TRBV27
TGTGCCAGCAGCCCCACCCCGCCTACAGGGGAGGGCACTGAAGCTTTCTTT
CASSPTPPTGEGTEAFF
>NA|NA|TRBJ1-5|TRBV7-8
TGTGCCAGCAGCCGAACACGTACAGGTAGCAATCAGCCCCAGCATTTT
CASSRTRTGSNQPQHF
>NA|NA|TRBJ1-2|TRBV27
TGTGCCAGCAGTCCTTCGACAGGACCTTTCTATGGCTACACCTTC
CASSPSTGPFYGYTF
>NA|NA|TRBJ2-2|TRBV5-1
TGCGCCAGCAGCTCCTTACCAGCGTCAGGGCACACCGGGGAGCTGTTTTTT
CASSSLPASGHTGELFF
>NA|NA|TRBJ2-3|TRBV4-3
TGCGCCAGCAGCCAAGATCTCGGGGGCCTAGCCTTCGGTGGCACGCAGTATTTT
CASSQDLGGLAFGGTQYF
>once|TRBD2|TRBJ2-3|TRBV2
TGTGCCAGCAAAGAACGGGAGGGGGGCACAGATACGCAGTATTTT
CASKEREGGTDTQYF
>NA|NA|TRBJ1-2|TRBV10-2
TGCGCCAGCAGTGATGGCGGCTATGGCTACACCTTC
CASSDGGYGYTF
>NA|TRBD2|TRBJ2-1|TRBV27
TGTGCCAGCAGTTTGGGCGGGAGTCCCTACAATGAGCAGTTCTTC
CASSLGGSPYNEQFF